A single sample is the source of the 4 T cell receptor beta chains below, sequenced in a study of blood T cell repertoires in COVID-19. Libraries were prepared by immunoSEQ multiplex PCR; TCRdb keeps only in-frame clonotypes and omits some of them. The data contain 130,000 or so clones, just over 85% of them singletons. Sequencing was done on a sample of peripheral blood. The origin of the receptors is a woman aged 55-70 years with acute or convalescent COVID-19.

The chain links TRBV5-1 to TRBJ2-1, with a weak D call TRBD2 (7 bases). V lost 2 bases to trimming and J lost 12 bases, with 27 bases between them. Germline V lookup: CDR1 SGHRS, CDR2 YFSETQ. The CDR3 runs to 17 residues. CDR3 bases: TGCGCCAGCAGCTTAACTGCGGCGGGGGCCCTGCGACGGGGGCAGTTCTTC. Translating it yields CASSLTAAGALRRGQFF.

The CDR3 loop is CASRFLGQDTQYF. CDR3 nucleotides: TGTGCCAGTAGGTTTTTGGGGCAGGATACGCAGTATTTT. V is TRBV19 and J is TRBJ2-3, with D maybe TRBD1 (5 bases). CDR1 LNHDA and CDR2 SQIVND come from the germline V gene (reference sequence). V lost 6 bases and J lost 6, with 13 bases in between. CDR3 length equals 13 residues. Filled out from reference TRBV19 and TRBJ2-3, the complete variable domain reads DGGITQSPKYLFRKEGQNVTLSCEQNLNHDAMYWYRQDPGQGLRLIYYSQIVNDFQKGDIAEGYSVSREKKESFPLTVTSAQKNPTAFYLCASRFLGQDTQYFGPGTRLTVL.

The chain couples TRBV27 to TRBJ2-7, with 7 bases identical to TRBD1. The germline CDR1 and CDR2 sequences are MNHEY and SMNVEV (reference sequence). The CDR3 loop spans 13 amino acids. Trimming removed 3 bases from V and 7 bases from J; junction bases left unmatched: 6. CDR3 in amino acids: CASSFGQANEQYF. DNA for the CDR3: TGTGCCAGCAGTTTCGGACAGGCTAATGAGCAGTACTTC.

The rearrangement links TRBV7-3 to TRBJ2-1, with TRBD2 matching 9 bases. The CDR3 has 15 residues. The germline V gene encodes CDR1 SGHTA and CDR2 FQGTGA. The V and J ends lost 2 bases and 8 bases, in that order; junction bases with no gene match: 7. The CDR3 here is CASSLGGGATDEQFF. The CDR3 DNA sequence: TGTGCCAGCAGCTTAGGCGGGGGGGCTACCGATGAGCAGTTCTTC.